Below are 32 T cell receptor beta chains sequenced from a single sample in a study of blood T cell repertoires in COVID-19 (dated by TCRdb to 2018 to 2021). The library relied on the immunoSEQ multiplex PCR assay. The source is immuneACCESS, and TCRdb retained only in-frame sequences with V and J called. Part of the clones is not carried over; for the studies checked, unresolved V genes explain less than half of this, and the remainder is unexplained. The sample has about 100,000 clones on record, around 90% of them singletons. The ten largest account for roughly 5% of the sample. The sample consisted of peripheral blood. The origin of the receptors is a man in his sixties or seventies with acute or convalescent COVID-19.

The chain couples TRBV28 to TRBJ2-1; TRBD1 agrees at 8 bases. V gave up 7 bases and J gave up 5 bases; unmatched junction bases: 7. The CDR3 contains 14 residues. Germline CDR1 reads MDHEN; CDR2 reads SYDVKM. CDR3 in amino acids: CASTDRGPHNEQFF. The CDR3, as DNA: TGTGCCAGCACCGACAGGGGCCCTCACAATGAGCAGTTCTTC.

The CDR3 bases are TGTGCCAGCAGCTTGGCTCGGGACAGCCGGGGAGGCACTGAAGCTTTCTTT. Its protein is CASSLARDSRGGTEAFF. The rearrangement joins TRBV5-5 to TRBJ1-1; 7 bases fit TRBD1. Unmatched junction bases numbered 12, after V lost 0 bases and J lost 4 bases. Germline CDR1 is SGHKS and CDR2 is YYEKEE (reference sequence). The CDR3 spans 17 residues.

The rearrangement uses TRBV5-4 and TRBJ2-5; the match to TRBD1 covers 11 bases. Germline values: CDR1 SGHNT, CDR2 YYREEE (reference sequence). V lost 1 base to trimming and J lost 5 bases; unmatched junction nucleotides: 4. The CDR3 runs to 15 residues. The CDR3 region has the DNA TGTGCCAGCAGCTTGCGGACAGGGGGCATGGAGACCCAGTACTTC. It encodes CASSLRTGGMETQYF. The variable domain in full, with the rest retrieved from reference TRBV5-4 and TRBJ2-5, is ETGVTQSPTHLIKTRGQQVTLRCSSQSGHNTVSWYQQALGQGPQFIFQYYREEENGRGNFPPRFSGLQFPNYSSELNVNALELDDSALYLCASSLRTGGMETQYFGPGTRLLVL.

This clone came up once. This chain connects TRBV5-1 to TRBJ2-3; 10 nucleotides align to TRBD1. V lost 1 base and J lost 8; bases outside the gene matches: 16. CDR3 length: 18 amino acids. Germline CDR1 and CDR2: SGHRS and YFSETQ. The CDR3, as DNA: TGCGCCAGCAGCTTGTCGATTAGAGGACAGGGGGTTCAGGGTACGCAGTATTTT. As protein: CASSLSIRGQGVQGTQYF.

The rearrangement uses TRBV19 and TRBJ2-7; 10 bases are a match to TRBD2. V shed 5 bases and J 0 bases; nucleotides not matched to a gene: 4. The CDR3 runs to 15 residues. Germline V lookup: CDR1 LNHDA, CDR2 SQIVND (reference sequence). The CDR3 DNA sequence: TGTGCCAGTAGTGGAACTAGCGGGGCCTCCTACGAGCAGTACTTC. This translates into CASSGTSGASYEQYF.

The chain couples TRBV5-1 to TRBJ2-5; D is unresolved. The germline gives CDR1 SGHRS, CDR2 YFSETQ. V lost 4 bases, J lost 0 bases, and 4 bases lay in between. The CDR3 is made up of 12 amino acids. The CDR3 region is CASSQYQETQYF. As DNA, the CDR3 is TGCGCCAGCAGCCAGTACCAAGAGACCCAGTACTTC.

The chain couples TRBV4-2 to TRBJ2-1; tentatively, D is TRBD1 (5 bases). The germline CDR1 and CDR2 sequences are LGHNA and YNFKEQ. The V end was cut by 0 bases, the J end by 10 bases, with 13 bases between. The CDR3 is 14 residues long. The CDR3 reads CASSQESGAREQFF. The CDR3 region has the DNA TGTGCCAGCAGCCAAGAGAGTGGGGCGCGGGAGCAGTTCTTC.

V and J are TRBV13 and TRBJ1-2; the match to TRBD1 covers 9 bases. The junction had 10 bases not matched to a gene; V was cut back by 4 bases and J by 1 base. Germline V gene sequence: CDR1 PRHDT, CDR2 FYEKMQ (reference sequence). CDR3 length: 17 amino acids. The CDR3 DNA follows: TGTGCCAGCAGCTCCGGAAGGACAGGGGCAATTAACTATGGCTACACCTTC. The encoded protein is CASSSGRTGAINYGYTF. The entire variable domain, with the rest obtained from reference TRBV13 and TRBJ1-2, is as follows: AAGVIQSPRHLIKEKRETATLKCYPIPRHDTVYWYQQGPGQDPQFLISFYEKMQSDKGSIPDRFSAQQFSDYHSELNMSSLELGDSALYFCASSSGRTGAINYGYTFGSGTRLTVV.

The chain has TRBV5-4 and TRBJ2-7; D gene unclear. Looked up from germline, CDR1 is SGHNT and CDR2 is YYREEE (reference sequence). The V and J ends lost 2 bases and 0 bases respectively, with 6 bases between them. This CDR3 is built from 13 residues. CDR3 amino acids: CASSLALSYEQYF. DNA of the CDR3: TGTGCCAGCAGCTTAGCGCTCTCCTACGAGCAGTACTTC.

The gene calls are TRBV10-3 and TRBJ2-1; D is possibly TRBD1 (6 bases). The CDR3 loop spans 14 amino acids. Germline V CDR1 and CDR2: ENHRY, SYGVKD. V lost 10 bases and J 4 bases, leaving 17 bases between the germline ends. CDR3 in amino acids: CATETGSGYNEQFF. DNA for the CDR3: TGTGCCACCGAAACAGGGTCGGGTTACAATGAGCAGTTCTTC.

The rearrangement uses TRBV19 and TRBJ1-6, with D perhaps TRBD1 (5 bases). The CDR3 is 13 amino acids. Germline loops: CDR1 LNHDA, CDR2 SQIVND (reference sequence). The V end lost 3 bases, the J end lost 7 bases, and 7 bases lay between the germline ends. The CDR3 bases are TGTGCCAGTAGTATTGGGGGGAATTCACCCCTCCACTTT. Translated, it gives CASSIGGNSPLHF.

V and J are TRBV19 and TRBJ1-2; no definite D call. Germline CDR1 reads LNHDA; CDR2 reads SQIVND (reference sequence). V was pared by 5 bases and J by 5 bases, with 12 bases between. The CDR3 is 13 amino acids. The CDR3, as DNA: TGTGCCAGTAGTTCCCCGCGGGGATATGGCTACACCTTC. As protein: CASSSPRGYGYTF.

The chain recombines TRBV13 with TRBJ2-1, with TRBD1 identical over 7 bases. Germline CDR1 PRHDT, CDR2 FYEKMQ (reference sequence). The CDR3 length is 16 residues. The junction had 13 bases not matched to a gene; V was cut back by 3 bases and J by 8 bases. DNA of the CDR3: TGTGCCAGCAGCTTGAACGGACAGGCCCCATCCGATGAGCAGTTCTTC. The encoded protein is CASSLNGQAPSDEQFF.

This clone was seen only once. The chain couples TRBV5-4 to TRBJ2-3; 9 nucleotides match TRBD1. Germline V lookup: CDR1 SGHNT, CDR2 YYREEE (reference sequence). This CDR3 contains 16 residues. Germline trimming cut 3 bases from V and 2 bases from J; bases unmatched to any gene: 7. The CDR3 sequence is CASSSRRDRATDTQYF. CDR3 in DNA: TGTGCCAGCAGCTCCCGGAGGGACAGGGCCACAGATACGCAGTATTTT.

J is TRBJ1-1 and V is TRBV5-1; 11 nucleotides align to TRBD1. The V gene's germline CDR1 is SGHRS and CDR2 YFSETQ. The junction had 12 bases not matched to a gene; V was cut back by 4 bases and J by 4 bases. The CDR3 spans 17 residues. CDR3 protein: CASSLLTPGTGGTEAFF. The CDR3 DNA is TGCGCCAGCAGCCTCCTAACCCCCGGGACAGGGGGCACTGAAGCTTTCTTT.

The J gene is TRBJ1-4, the V gene TRBV28; TRBD1 is a possible D gene (6 bases). This CDR3 has 15 residues. V gave up 4 bases and J gave up 6 bases, with 15 bases separating them. Germline V gives CDR1 MDHEN, CDR2 SYDVKM. DNA of the CDR3: TGTGCCAGCAGTTCGAATAGGCAGGGGTATGAAAAACTGTTTTTT. This sequence encodes CASSSNRQGYEKLFF.

The chain couples TRBV29-1 to TRBJ1-1, with D hard to call. The germline V and J ends were trimmed by 2 bases and 2 bases, with 12 bases remaining between them. The CDR3 runs to 14 residues. Germline CDR1 and CDR2: SQVTM and ANQGSEA. CDR3 nucleotides: TGCAGCGTTGAAACCCAGATCCGAAACACTGAAGCTTTCTTT. It translates to CSVETQIRNTEAFF.

This chain uses TRBV16 with TRBJ1-1, with a weak D call TRBD1 (6 bases). This CDR3 spans 14 amino acids. Germline V lookup: CDR1 KGHSY, CDR2 FQNENV. V was clipped by 5 bases and J by 4 bases, with 14 bases between them. CDR3 residues: CASSIGQGGTEAFF. The CDR3 DNA follows: TGTGCCAGCAGCATCGGACAAGGGGGCACTGAAGCTTTCTTT.

This chain joins TRBV4-1 and TRBJ2-1; TRBD2 agrees at 12 bases. The V gene's germline CDR1 is MGHRA and CDR2 YSYEKL. Trimming took 6 bases from V and 9 from J; bases not matched to a gene: 6. The length of the CDR3 is 14 residues. The CDR3 loop is CASSSSGRAGEQFF. CDR3 nucleotide sequence: TGCGCCAGCAGTTCTAGCGGGAGGGCTGGTGAGCAGTTCTTC.

This clone was seen only a few times. This sequence joins TRBV11-2 and TRBJ2-7, with 7 bases lining up with TRBD1. The CDR3 spans 13 residues. J gave up 4 bases and V 3 bases, and 3 bases lay outside the gene matches. Germline V lookup: CDR1 SGHAT, CDR2 FQNNGV. The CDR3 region is CASSFATGYEQYF. CDR3 bases: TGTGCCAGCAGCTTCGCGACAGGGTACGAGCAGTACTTC.

The chain combines TRBV4-1 with TRBJ1-5; the D is unclear. The CDR3 has 15 amino acids. CDR1 MGHRA and CDR2 YSYEKL come from the germline V gene. V was clipped by 1 base and J by 3 bases, with 10 bases between them. CDR3 coding DNA: TGCGCCAGCAGCCAAGCGGGGATTAACAATCAGCCCCAGCATTTT. Protein: CASSQAGINNQPQHF.

Here the CDR3 DNA reads TGTGCCAGCTCTACTAGCTACGAGCAGTACTTC. It yields the protein CASSTSYEQYF. The V and J genes are TRBV3-1 (or the pseudogene TRBV3-2) and TRBJ2-7; possible D gene TRBD2, 5 bases. V shed 8 bases and J shed 3 bases, with 8 bases lying between them. Germline lookup yields CDR1 LGHDT and CDR2 YNNKEL (reference sequence). CDR3 length equals 11 residues.

The V and J genes are TRBV6-5 and TRBJ2-5, with D tentatively TRBD2 (5 bases). There are 13 residues in the CDR3. Trimming took 6 bases from V and 0 from J, leaving 8 bases between them. The germline V gene encodes CDR1 MNHEY and CDR2 SVGAGI. CDR3 in DNA: TGTGCCAGCAGCCAGGACTACCAAGAGACCCAGTACTTC. It specifies CASSQDYQETQYF.

The rearrangement uses TRBV7-9 and TRBJ1-2; D not resolved. The length of the CDR3 is 13 residues. Trimming shortened V by 3 bases and J by 3 bases, and 8 bases separated the two germline ends. Germline assignment: CDR1 SEHNR and CDR2 FQNEAQ (reference sequence). CDR3 DNA sequence: TGTGCCAGCAGCTTTAAGGAGTACTATGGCTACACCTTC. Translation: CASSFKEYYGYTF.

The J gene is TRBJ2-7, the V gene TRBV10-3; D unclear. The V and J ends lost 7 bases and 2 bases respectively, with 15 bases between them. Germline-derived CDR1 and CDR2 are ENHRY and SYGVKD. The CDR3 is 14 residues long. CDR3: CAINAVTNPYEQYF. CDR3 DNA sequence: TGTGCCATCAACGCCGTTACTAACCCCTACGAGCAGTACTTC.

J is TRBJ1-6 and V is TRBV20-1; D is uncertain. The CDR3 length is 14 residues. CDR1 DFQATT and CDR2 SNEGSKA come from the germline V gene (reference sequence). V shed 3 bases and J shed 10 bases, with 16 bases lying between them. CDR3 coding DNA: TGCAGTGCTAGTCTCCCAGGAATTGACTCACCCCTCCACTTT. Translated: CSASLPGIDSPLHF.

The rearrangement links TRBV10-3 to TRBJ2-1, with 11 bases aligning to TRBD2. The CDR3 contains 16 residues. CDR1 is ENHRY, CDR2 SYGVKD, per germline. V lost 6 bases and J lost 0; bases outside the gene matches: 4. The CDR3: CAISGLAGGSYNEQFF. The CDR3 nucleotides are TGTGCCATCAGCGGACTAGCGGGCGGCTCCTACAATGAGCAGTTCTTC.

The CDR3 protein is CASSFFAPPAYEQYF. In DNA, the CDR3 is TGTGCCAGCAGTTTTTTTGCGCCACCCGCCTACGAGCAGTACTTC. The V call is TRBV27, the J call TRBJ2-7; D is unclear. The CDR3 consists of 15 residues. Trimming stripped 3 bases from V and 2 bases from J, with 14 bases between. Germline V gives CDR1 MNHEY, CDR2 SMNVEV (reference sequence).

The chain is built from TRBV13 and TRBJ2-5; 7 nucleotides align to TRBD2. After removal of 5 bases from V and 5 bases from J, the junction contained 5 bases not matched to a gene. The CDR3 is 13 residues long. The germline CDR1 and CDR2 sequences are PRHDT and FYEKMQ (reference sequence). The CDR3 region has the DNA TGTGCCAGCAGCCCGGGGGGTTGGGAGACCCAGTACTTC. Its protein is CASSPGGWETQYF.

The CDR3 nucleotides are TGTGCCAGCAGGCAGGGAGGAGGTCGATACGAGCAGTACTTC. It translates to CASRQGGGRYEQYF. This chain joins TRBV3-1 (or the pseudogene TRBV3-2) and TRBJ2-7, with D tentatively TRBD2 (6 bases). The CDR3 totals 14 residues. V was pared by 6 bases and J by 4 bases, with 16 bases between. Germline-derived CDR1 and CDR2 are LGHDT and YNNKEL (reference sequence).

The chain is built from TRBV11-3 and TRBJ1-6; 10 nucleotides align to TRBD1. The CDR3 spans 19 residues. Germline values: CDR1 SGHNT, CDR2 YENEEA. With V trimmed by 1 base and J by 9 bases, 15 bases remained unmatched. The CDR3 loop reads CASSLVGGSRDRGRSPLHF. The CDR3 DNA sequence: TGTGCCAGCAGCTTAGTGGGGGGATCGAGGGACAGGGGTCGTTCACCCCTCCACTTT.

The gene calls are TRBV3-1 (or the pseudogene TRBV3-2) and TRBJ2-7; the D is unclear. V gave up 4 bases and J gave up 4 bases, with 5 bases separating them. From germline, CDR1 is LGHDT and CDR2 YNNKEL (reference sequence). The CDR3 spans 11 residues. The DNA of the CDR3 is TGTGCCAGCAGCCTACAATACGAGCAGTACTTC. Amino acids: CASSLQYEQYF.